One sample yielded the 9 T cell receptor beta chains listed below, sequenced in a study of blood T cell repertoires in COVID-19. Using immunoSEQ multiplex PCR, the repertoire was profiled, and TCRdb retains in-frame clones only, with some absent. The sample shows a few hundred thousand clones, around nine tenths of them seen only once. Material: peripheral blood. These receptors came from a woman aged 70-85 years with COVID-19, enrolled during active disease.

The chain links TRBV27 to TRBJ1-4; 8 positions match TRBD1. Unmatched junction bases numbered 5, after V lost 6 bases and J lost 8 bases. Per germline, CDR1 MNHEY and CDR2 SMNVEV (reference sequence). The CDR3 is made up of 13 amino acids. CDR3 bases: TGTGCCAGCAGACGGACAGGGAGCGAAAAACTGTTTTTT. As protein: CASRRTGSEKLFF. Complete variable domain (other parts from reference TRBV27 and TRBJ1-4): EAQVTQNPRYLITVTGKKLTVTCSQNMNHEYMSWYRQDPGLGLRQIYYSMNVEVTDKGDVPEGYKVSRKEKRNFPLILESPSPNQTSLYFCASRRTGSEKLFFGSGTQLSVL.

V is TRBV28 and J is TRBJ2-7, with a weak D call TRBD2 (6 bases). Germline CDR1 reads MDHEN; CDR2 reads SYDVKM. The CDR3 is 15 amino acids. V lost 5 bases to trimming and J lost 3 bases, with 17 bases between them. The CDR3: CASSPIGTEDYEQYF. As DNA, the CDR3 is TGTGCCAGCAGTCCGATCGGGACTGAGGACTACGAGCAGTACTTC.

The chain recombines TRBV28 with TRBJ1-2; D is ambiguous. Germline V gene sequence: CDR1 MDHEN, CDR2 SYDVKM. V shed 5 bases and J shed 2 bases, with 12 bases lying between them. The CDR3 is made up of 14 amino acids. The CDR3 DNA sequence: TGTGCCAGCAGTCCGGCGGGCCCGAACTATGGCTACACCTTC. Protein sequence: CASSPAGPNYGYTF.

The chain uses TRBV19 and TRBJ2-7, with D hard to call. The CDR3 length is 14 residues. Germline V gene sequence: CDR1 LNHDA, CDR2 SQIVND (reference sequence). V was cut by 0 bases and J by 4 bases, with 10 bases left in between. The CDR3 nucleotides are TGTGCCAGTAGTATAGAGGCGAGGCCTTACGAGCAGTACTTC. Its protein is CASSIEARPYEQYF.

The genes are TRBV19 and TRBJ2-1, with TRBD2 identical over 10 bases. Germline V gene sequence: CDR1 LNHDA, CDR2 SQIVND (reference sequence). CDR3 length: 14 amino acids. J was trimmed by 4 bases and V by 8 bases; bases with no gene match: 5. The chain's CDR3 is CASGGTSAYNEQFF. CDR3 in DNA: TGTGCCAGTGGTGGGACTAGCGCTTACAATGAGCAGTTCTTC. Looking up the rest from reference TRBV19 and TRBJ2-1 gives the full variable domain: DGGITQSPKYLFRKEGQNVTLSCEQNLNHDAMYWYRQDPGQGLRLIYYSQIVNDFQKGDIAEGYSVSREKKESFPLTVTSAQKNPTAFYLCASGGTSAYNEQFFGPGTRLTVL.

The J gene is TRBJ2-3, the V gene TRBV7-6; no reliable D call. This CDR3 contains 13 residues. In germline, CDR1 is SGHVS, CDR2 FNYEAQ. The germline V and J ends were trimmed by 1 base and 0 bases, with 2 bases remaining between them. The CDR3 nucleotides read TGTGCCAGCAGCTTAGTAAGCACAGATACGCAGTATTTT. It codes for CASSLVSTDTQYF.

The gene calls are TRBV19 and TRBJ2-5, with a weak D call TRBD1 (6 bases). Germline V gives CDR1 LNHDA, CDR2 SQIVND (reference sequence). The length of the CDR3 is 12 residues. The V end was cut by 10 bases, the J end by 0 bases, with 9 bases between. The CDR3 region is CATTGYQETQYF. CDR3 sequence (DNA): TGTGCCACCACAGGGTACCAAGAGACCCAGTACTTC.

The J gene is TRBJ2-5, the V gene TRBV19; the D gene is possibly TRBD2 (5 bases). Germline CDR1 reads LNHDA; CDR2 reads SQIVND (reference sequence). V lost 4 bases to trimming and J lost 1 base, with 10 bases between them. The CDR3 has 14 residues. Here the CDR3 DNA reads TGTGCCAGTAGTAGATCAGGAGGCCAAGAGACCCAGTACTTC. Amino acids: CASSRSGGQETQYF.

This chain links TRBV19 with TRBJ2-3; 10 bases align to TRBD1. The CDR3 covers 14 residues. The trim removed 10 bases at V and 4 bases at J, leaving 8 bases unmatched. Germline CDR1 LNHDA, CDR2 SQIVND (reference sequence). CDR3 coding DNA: TGTGCCACGGGGACAGGGGTCTTCTCAGATACGCAGTATTTT. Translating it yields CATGTGVFSDTQYF. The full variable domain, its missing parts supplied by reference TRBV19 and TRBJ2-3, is DGGITQSPKYLFRKEGQNVTLSCEQNLNHDAMYWYRQDPGQGLRLIYYSQIVNDFQKGDIAEGYSVSREKKESFPLTVTSAQKNPTAFYLCATGTGVFSDTQYFGPGTRLTVL.